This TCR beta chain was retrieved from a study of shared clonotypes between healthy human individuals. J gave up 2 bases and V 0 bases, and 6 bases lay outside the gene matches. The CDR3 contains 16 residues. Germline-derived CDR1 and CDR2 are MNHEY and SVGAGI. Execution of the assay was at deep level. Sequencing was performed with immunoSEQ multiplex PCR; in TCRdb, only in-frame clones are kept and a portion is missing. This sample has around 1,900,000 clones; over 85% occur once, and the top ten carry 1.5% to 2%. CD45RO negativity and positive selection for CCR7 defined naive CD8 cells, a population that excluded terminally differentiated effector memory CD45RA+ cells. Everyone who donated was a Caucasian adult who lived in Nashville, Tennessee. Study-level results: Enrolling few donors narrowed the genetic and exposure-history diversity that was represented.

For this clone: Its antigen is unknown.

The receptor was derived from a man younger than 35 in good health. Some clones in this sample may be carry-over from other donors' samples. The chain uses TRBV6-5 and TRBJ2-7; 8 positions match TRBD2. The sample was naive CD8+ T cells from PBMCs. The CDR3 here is CASSYSVREGPYEQYF. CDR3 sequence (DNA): TGTGCCAGCAGTTACTCGGTCCGGGAGGGCCCCTACGAGCAGTACTTC.